This section outlines one TCR beta chain sequence together with its context. Antigen: not known. This entry is derived from a study of identifying expanded T cells in peripheral blood. The study, taken as a whole, reports: Differentially abundant clones: roughly 1.3 between replicates, 16.4 at around 15 days, more than 18 at four.

The germline CDR1 and CDR2 sequences are MNHEY and SVGAGI. This CDR3 has 14 residues. The ends lost 6 bases at V and 7 bases at J; junction bases unmatched: 9. No infections or other immune events were documented during collection. Sequencing used immunoSEQ multiplex PCR; TCRdb keeps in-frame clones, though not all of them. The sample contains more than 45,000 clones, about 83% of which appear only once. The chain carries TRBV6-5 and TRBJ2-7, with 10 bases that match TRBD1. The sequence was collected from a person aged 18 to 75 in good health. Input material: blood. This CDR3 reads CASRRDRGSGEQYF. The CDR3 region has the DNA TGTGCCAGCAGGCGGGACAGGGGATCAGGGGAGCAGTACTTC.